This T cell receptor (beta chain) was observed in a study of T cell responses to AZD1222 COVID-19 vaccine (dated by TCRdb to 2020 to 2023). Regarding the research as a whole: AZD1222 recipients whose second dose came at about 4 weeks and those whose second dose came at about 12 weeks were combined into one group, since spike-specific TCR depth and breadth did not differ between the two schedules. TCR sequencing covered fewer than 250 trial participants: about 210 given two doses of AZD1222 and approximately 25 given two doses of MenACWY control vaccine. Trial participants were enrolled into age subgroups of 18-55, 56-69 and 70-plus years, which contained 148, 28 and 57 TCR-sequenced participants, respectively. Points the paper makes about the study in general: Most participants were white British and females outnumbered males, and the authors suggested that clonal diversity may have been underestimated. After two AZD1222 doses, both the breadth and the depth of spike-specific TCRs were significantly higher than at day 0 and than in MenACWY recipients. Vaccine-associated CD4 TCRs spanned the whole spike protein, with dominant responses in regions 160-218 and 743-854. In the small 56-69-year group, the increase in depth fell short of significance, most likely because of low power. Reportedly, close to half of the unique spike-specific TCRs recognized epitopes lying outside the regions that are mutated in the B.1.351 and B.1.1.7 variants. Because no day 14 peak-response samples were available, the repertoires could be characterized only after the peak T cell response. Conclusions about previously exposed vaccinees are limited because only six or seven AZD1222 recipients were SARS-CoV-2 seropositive at baseline.

Its CDR3 holds 12 amino acids, cysteine through phenylalanine. Just CDR3 DNA is preserved here, 36 bases in frame from base 1. The trim is 5 bases for V and 3 bases for J, with a gap of 7 bases between the germline ends. CDR1 and CDR2 are read off the germline V gene as SNHLY and FYNNEI. Remarks on this clone: Its antigen target is currently unknown. Base qualities were left out, and no much larger clone turns up one base away.

Taken with the paper, the label for time point translates to: baseline before first vaccination. Samples from vaccinated people were obtained from the UK trials COV001 and COV002, which included a single-blind randomized controlled phase 2/3 trial of AZD1222 (ChAdOx1 nCoV-19) in healthy adults. For TCRbeta chain sequencing, PBMC samples from trial participants were taken at day 0 and at day 28 after the second dose. The CDR3 regions of human TCRbeta chains were analyzed by immunosequencing. Per the authors' processing: Repertoire TCRs were checked for matches against a reference library of SARS-CoV-2-specific TCRs that had been generated using the MIRA antigen-specificity platform. Breadth was defined as the fraction of unique TCRs that were SARS-CoV-2-associated. Depth was defined as the fraction of total T cells that were SARS-CoV-2-associated. Using the MIRA data, each spike-specific TCR was assigned both to the spike region to which the TCR was reactive and to a CD4 or CD8 class. Log10-transformed breadth and depth values were compared by one-way ANOVA with Sidak's multiple comparisons tests. This is the immuneACCESS table as TCRdb keeps it, with only in-frame sequences that have V and J called. A part of the clones is gone; compared with another copy, unresolved V genes explain less than half, and the rest is unexplained. Clone size and V and J calls were adopted from that table, with D and trimming inferred from the DNA. For this sample there are 150,000 or so clones; over 85% appear just once. The top ten constitute roughly 5.1% of the sample.

The chain is made from TRBV2 and TRBJ1-1, with a tentative D gene TRBD1 over 5 matching bases. The sequences come from peripheral blood, collected on day 0 of AZD1222 vaccination. The TCR sequence derives from an adult in good health. The DNA reads TGTGCCAGCAGTATGGGACACACTGAAGCTTTCTTT. This gives the protein CASSMGHTEAFF.